These 2 T cell receptor beta chains share one sample of origin, sequenced in a study of T-cell reconstitution after alpha-beta-depleted transplantation in children. The TCRbeta library was prepared with unique molecular identifiers. One entry per CDR3 protein, called by TCRdb with MiXCR from the PCR reads. Of approximately 650,000 distinct CDR3 sequences in the sample, roughly 13% were seen once. Sequencing was performed on PBMCs, taken before TCRalphabeta/CD19-depleted stem cell transplant. Source of these receptors: a girl aged 2 to 10 with congenital amegakaryocytic thrombocytopenia, due to receive a stem cell transplant.

This clonotype was observed many times. For the CDR3, the DNA is TGCAGCGTCGTTGCAGGGGATACAGATACGCAGTATTTT. Protein: CSVVAGDTDTQYF. The V and J genes are TRBV29-1 and TRBJ2-3; TRBD1 is a possible D gene (6 bases). V lost 6 bases and J 3 bases, leaving 13 bases between the germline ends. Germline CDR1 reads SQVTM; CDR2 reads ANQGSEA. The CDR3 is 13 residues long.

This clonotype has ten or more counts. This chain uses TRBV7-8 with TRBJ1-5; no reliable D call. CDR3 size: 14 residues. Germline CDR1 SGHVS, CDR2 FQNEAQ. V was cut by 1 base and J by 5 bases, with 9 bases left in between. The CDR3 sequence is CASSLEVWDQPQHF. DNA of the CDR3: TGTGCCAGCAGCTTAGAGGTCTGGGATCAGCCCCAGCATTTT.